Sequencing of this T cell receptor beta chain was carried out in a study of shared clonotypes between healthy human individuals. Germline loops: CDR1 LNHDA, CDR2 SQIVND (reference sequence). V lost 2 bases and J lost 0; bases outside the gene matches: 6. The CDR3 runs to 18 residues. Clones were read by immunoSEQ multiplex PCR, and TCRdb kept only the in-frame ones, dropping some. In the table there are about 680,000 clones, around 78% of which are singletons. The rearrangement joins TRBV19 to TRBJ2-1, with 11 bases matching TRBD2. The receptor was derived from a woman in her 30s in good health. Sequences were obtained from memory CD4+ T cells sorted from blood. Indicated subset: CD45RA-negative fraction. The DNA of the CDR3 is TGTGCCAGTAGTATAACTAGCACTAGCGGGAGCTCCTACAATGAGCAGTTCTTC. Protein: CASSITSTSGSSYNEQFF.